Following are 12 T cell receptor beta chains from one sample sequenced in a study of spatial heterogeneity in lung cancer. This sample's time point: blood at routine non-recurrence follow-up after resection. One entry per CDR3 protein results from TCRdb running MiXCR on the 5' RACE reads. The sample has some 30,000 distinct CDR3 sequences; more than 9% are singletons. This specimen was PBMCs, taken at follow-up. These receptors all stem from a female donor with early-stage non-small cell lung cancer.

This clonotype was seen more than once but under ten times. The genes are TRBV2 and TRBJ1-2; D unresolved. Germline CDR1 reads SNHLY; CDR2 reads FYNNEI. This CDR3 has 14 amino acids. V lost 4 bases, J lost 0 bases, and 9 bases lay in between. The CDR3 here is CASSAEHSNYGYTF. The CDR3, as DNA: TGTGCCAGCAGTGCGGAACACTCTAACTATGGCTACACCTTC.

The sample holds many counts of this clonotype. This chain uses TRBV7-9 with TRBJ1-6; the D gene is possibly TRBD1 (5 bases). Germline CDR1 and CDR2: SEHNR and FQNEAQ (reference sequence). V was shortened by 3 bases and J by 8 bases, with 14 bases between the two germline ends. The CDR3 is made up of 15 amino acids. The DNA for the CDR3 is TGTGCCAGCAGCTTCGGGACCGCGGGGCATTCACCCCTCCACTTT. The encoded protein is CASSFGTAGHSPLHF.

Worth noting for this clonotype: Given a much more abundant clone one base away, this may be a read error. The chain recombines TRBV7-2 with TRBJ2-3; D is possibly TRBD2 (7 bases). The CDR3 is 14 residues long. Germline V gene lookup returns CDR1 SGHTA and CDR2 FQGNSA. The CDR3 loop is CVSIIGGASDTQYF. The CDR3 DNA is TGTGTCAGCATCATAGGGGGGGCATCAGATACGCAGTATTTT. The complete variable domain, with remaining parts taken from reference TRBV7-2 and TRBJ2-3, reads GAGVSQSPSNKVTEKGKDVELRCDPISGHTALYWYRQSLGQGLEFLIYFQGNSAPDKSGLPSDRFSAERTGGSVSTLTIQRTQQEDSAVYLCVSIIGGASDTQYFGPGTRLTVL.

This clonotype was seen many times. The chain is built from TRBV5-6 and TRBJ1-1; 7 positions match TRBD1. The CDR3 covers 15 residues. V trimming: 8 bases; J trimming: 4 bases; junction bases outside the gene matches: 14. The V gene's germline CDR1 is SGHDT and CDR2 YYEEEE. The chain's CDR3 is CASSPYRGRVTEAFF. Written as DNA, the CDR3 is TGTGCCAGTTCTCCTTACAGGGGCCGGGTCACTGAAGCTTTCTTT.

As regards this clonotype: A clone one base away is much larger, so this may be a read error. The rearrangement joins TRBV7-9 to TRBJ2-2; D might be TRBD1 (6 bases). The CDR3 runs 15 residues. V was cut by 4 bases and J by 4 bases, with 13 bases left in between. Germline V lookup: CDR1 SEHNR, CDR2 FQNEAQ (reference sequence). CDR3 in amino acids: CASSSPGHPTGELFF. CDR3 bases: TGTGCCAGCAGCTCGCCGGGACACCCCACCGGGGAGCTGTTTTTT.

This clonotype occurred a few times. The chain employs TRBV4-1 and TRBJ2-1; D might be TRBD2 (6 bases). The CDR3 length is 15 residues. Germline CDR1 MGHRA, CDR2 YSYEKL. The ends were cut back, 1 base at V and 4 bases at J, with 11 bases in the middle. The DNA for the CDR3 is TGCGCCAGCAGCCAAGGCGGGACCCTTTACAATGAGCAGTTCTTC. Its protein is CASSQGGTLYNEQFF.

This clonotype has ten or more counts. The chain uses TRBV7-9 and TRBJ2-3, with D unresolved. CDR1 and CDR2 from the germline V gene are SEHNR and FQNEAQ (reference sequence). Trimming pared 2 bases from V and 3 bases from J, leaving 3 bases between. The CDR3 contains 12 residues. The CDR3: CASSLMTDTQYF. In nucleotides, the CDR3 is TGTGCCAGCAGCTTAATGACAGATACGCAGTATTTT.

The chain links TRBV10-3 to TRBJ2-7; 9 bases agree with TRBD1. The CDR3 extends over 16 amino acids. From germline, CDR1 is ENHRY and CDR2 SYGVKD. V lost 4 bases to trimming and J lost 4 bases; unmatched junction nucleotides: 11. The CDR3 region has the DNA TGTGCCATCAGTGGGGCTGGGGACAGGGCTACTTACGAGCAGTACTTC. This translates into CAISGAGDRATYEQYF.

This clonotype was counted ten times or more. The chain employs TRBV7-2 and TRBJ2-1; 8 nucleotides match TRBD2. Germline CDR1 and CDR2: SGHTA and FQGNSA. The CDR3 has 17 residues. Germline trimming cut 5 bases from V and 5 bases from J; bases unmatched to any gene: 14. The CDR3 DNA reads as TGTGCCAGCAGCCGTAGGCCTAGCGGGCGGGTGGACAATGAGCAGTTCTTC. Its protein is CASSRRPSGRVDNEQFF.

The chain joins TRBV4-2 to TRBJ1-6; perhaps TRBD1 as D (5 bases). V lost 5 bases to trimming and J lost 3 bases, with 17 bases between them. Germline V gene data show CDR1 as LGHNA and CDR2 as YNFKEQ. There are 17 residues in the CDR3. In nucleotides, the CDR3 is TGTGCCAGCAGCTCAGCGCTGGGGACCGACTATAATTCACCCCTCCACTTT. This sequence encodes CASSSALGTDYNSPLHF.

This clonotype was found many times. This chain uses TRBV4-2 with TRBJ1-4; D unresolved. The CDR3 is 15 residues long. V gave up 1 base and J gave up 4 bases, with 10 bases separating them. The germline gives CDR1 LGHNA, CDR2 YNFKEQ. The CDR3 nucleotides read TGTGCCAGCAGCCAAGCTTTTCAGGATAATGAAAAACTGTTTTTT. Its translation is CASSQAFQDNEKLFF.

The CDR3 here is CASSSEAGKAGGELFF. For the CDR3, the DNA is TGTGCCAGCAGTTCAGAAGCGGGGAAGGCAGGCGGGGAGCTGTTTTTT. J is TRBJ2-2 and V is TRBV27; 7 bases line up with TRBD2. The CDR3 length is 16 residues. The V gene end was trimmed by 4 bases and the J gene end by 7 bases; junction bases not matched to a gene: 12. CDR1 and CDR2 from the germline V gene are MNHEY and SMNVEV (reference sequence).